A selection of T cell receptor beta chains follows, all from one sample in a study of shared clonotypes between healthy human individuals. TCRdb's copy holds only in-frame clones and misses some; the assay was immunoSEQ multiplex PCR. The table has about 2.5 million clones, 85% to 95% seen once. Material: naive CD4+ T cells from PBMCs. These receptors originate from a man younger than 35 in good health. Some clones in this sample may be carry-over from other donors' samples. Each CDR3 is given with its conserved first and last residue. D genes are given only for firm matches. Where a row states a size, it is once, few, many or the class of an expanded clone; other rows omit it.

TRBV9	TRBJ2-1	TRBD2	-	TGTGCCAGCAGCGTAGACTCAGCGACTAGCCACGATGAGCAGTTCTTC	CASSVDSATSHDEQFF
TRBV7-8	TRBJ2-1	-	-	TGTGCCAGCAGCCCTTCCCGGACAGCCTACAATGAGCAGTTCTTC	CASSPSRTAYNEQFF
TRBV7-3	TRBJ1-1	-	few	TGTGCCAGCAGCTTAAAAGGAGACACTGAAGCTTTCTTT	CASSLKGDTEAFF
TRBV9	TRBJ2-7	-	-	TGTGCCAGCAGCGTAGATGGTCGGCCGAGCTACGAGCAGTACTTC	CASSVDGRPSYEQYF
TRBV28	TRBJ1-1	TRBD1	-	TGTGCCAGCAGTTTAGGGGCAGGGGGAAATACTGAAGCTTTCTTT	CASSLGAGGNTEAFF
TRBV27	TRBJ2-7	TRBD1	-	TGTGCCAGCAGTTTTGCAGGGGGCGAGCAGTACTTC	CASSFAGGEQYF
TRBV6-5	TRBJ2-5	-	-	TGTGCCAGCAGTTATTCCGGACGGACCGGCGGAGAGACCCAGTACTTC	CASSYSGRTGGETQYF
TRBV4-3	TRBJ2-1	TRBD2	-	TGCGCCAGCAGCCAAGTGCTAGCGGGGCGGGACAATGAGCAGTTCTTC	CASSQVLAGRDNEQFF
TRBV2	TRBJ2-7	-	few	TGTGCCAGCAGTGATGTAGCCCCCTACGAGCAGTACTTC	CASSDVAPYEQYF
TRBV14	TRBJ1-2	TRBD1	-	TGTGCCAGCAGCCAATCGACAGGGGCTAACTATGGCTACACCTTC	CASSQSTGANYGYTF
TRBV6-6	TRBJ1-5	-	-	TGTGCCAGCAGTTACCAGACAGACAATCAGCCCCAGCATTTT	CASSYQTDNQPQHF
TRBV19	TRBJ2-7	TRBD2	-	TGTGCCAGTAGTATGACTAGCGGGAGTTTGTCCTACGAGCAGTACTTC	CASSMTSGSLSYEQYF
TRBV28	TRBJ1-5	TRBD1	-	TGTGCCAGCACAAAACCCGGACAGGGACCTCAGCCCCAGCATTTT	CASTKPGQGPQPQHF
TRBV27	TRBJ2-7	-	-	TGTGCCAGCAGTGCCCGCTGGGGGTACGAGCAGTACTTC	CASSARWGYEQYF
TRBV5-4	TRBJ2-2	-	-	TGTGCCAGCAGCACCGGGACCTCAAAGAGGGGCGGGGAGCTGTTTTTT	CASSTGTSKRGGELFF
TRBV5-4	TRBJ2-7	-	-	TGTGCCAGCAGCCCGGCGGGCCTTTCTCCCTACGAGCAGTACTTC	CASSPAGLSPYEQYF
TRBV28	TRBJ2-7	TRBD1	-	TGTGCCAGCACCACCGGGACAGCAGGCTACGAGCAGTACTTC	CASTTGTAGYEQYF
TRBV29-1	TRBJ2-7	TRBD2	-	TGCAGCGTTGAAGATAGCGCGGGAGCCTACGAGCAGTACTTC	CSVEDSAGAYEQYF
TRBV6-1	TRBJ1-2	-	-	TGTGCCAGCAGTGAAGCCGGTCAATCGGGAGGCTACACCTTC	CASSEAGQSGGYTF
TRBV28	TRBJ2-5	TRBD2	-	TGTGCCAGCAGTGAAACGGGGCGGGAGGGGGAGACCCAGTACTTC	CASSETGREGETQYF
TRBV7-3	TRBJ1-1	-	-	TGTGCCAGCAGCTTCAGATCATCCACTGAAGCTTTCTTT	CASSFRSSTEAFF